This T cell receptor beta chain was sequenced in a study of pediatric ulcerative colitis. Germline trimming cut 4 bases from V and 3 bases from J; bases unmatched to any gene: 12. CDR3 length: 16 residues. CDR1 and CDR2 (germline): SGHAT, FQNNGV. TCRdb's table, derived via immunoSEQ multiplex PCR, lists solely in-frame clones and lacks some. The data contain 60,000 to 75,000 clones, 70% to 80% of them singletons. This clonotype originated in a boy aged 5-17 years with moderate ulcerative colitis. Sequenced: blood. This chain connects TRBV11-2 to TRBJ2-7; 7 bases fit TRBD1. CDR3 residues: CASSWSGTVNFYEQYF. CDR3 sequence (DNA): TGTGCCAGCAGCTGGTCCGGGACAGTTAATTTCTACGAGCAGTACTTC.